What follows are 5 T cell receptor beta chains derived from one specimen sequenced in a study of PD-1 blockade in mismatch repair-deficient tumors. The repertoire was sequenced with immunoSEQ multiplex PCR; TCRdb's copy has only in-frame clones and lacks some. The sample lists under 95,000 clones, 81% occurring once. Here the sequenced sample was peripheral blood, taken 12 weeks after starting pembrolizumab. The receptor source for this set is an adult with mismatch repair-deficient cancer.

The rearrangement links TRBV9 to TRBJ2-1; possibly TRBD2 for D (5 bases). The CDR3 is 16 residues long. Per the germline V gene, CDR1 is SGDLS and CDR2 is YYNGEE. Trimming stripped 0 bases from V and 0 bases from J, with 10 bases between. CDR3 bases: TGTGCCAGCAGCGTAGTAATGGAGGCCTCCTACAATGAGCAGTTCTTC. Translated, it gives CASSVVMEASYNEQFF.

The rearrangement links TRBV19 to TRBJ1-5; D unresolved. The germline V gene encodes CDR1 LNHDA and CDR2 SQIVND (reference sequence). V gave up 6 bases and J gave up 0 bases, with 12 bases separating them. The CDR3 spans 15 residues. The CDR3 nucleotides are TGTGCCAGTAGCATGCGGCAGGATAGCAATCAGCCCCAGCATTTT. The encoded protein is CASSMRQDSNQPQHF.

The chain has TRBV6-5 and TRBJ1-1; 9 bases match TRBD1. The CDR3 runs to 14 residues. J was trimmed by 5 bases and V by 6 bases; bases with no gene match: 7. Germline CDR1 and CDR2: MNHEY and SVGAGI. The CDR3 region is CASREQGAWTEAFF. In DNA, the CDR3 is TGTGCCAGCAGGGAACAGGGGGCTTGGACTGAAGCTTTCTTT.

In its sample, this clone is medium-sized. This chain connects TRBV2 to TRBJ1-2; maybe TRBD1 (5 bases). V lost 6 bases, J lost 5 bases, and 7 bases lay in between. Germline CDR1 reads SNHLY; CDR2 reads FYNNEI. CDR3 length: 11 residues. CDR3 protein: CASRGEYGYTF. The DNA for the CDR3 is TGTGCCAGCAGGGGGGAGTATGGCTACACCTTC.

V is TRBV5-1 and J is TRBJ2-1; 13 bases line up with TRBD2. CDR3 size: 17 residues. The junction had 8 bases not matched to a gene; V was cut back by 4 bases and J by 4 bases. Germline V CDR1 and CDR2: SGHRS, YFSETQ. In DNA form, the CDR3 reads TGCGCCAGCAGCCGCCGGACTAGCGGGGGTCCATACAATGAGCAGTTCTTC. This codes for CASSRRTSGGPYNEQFF.